This T cell receptor (beta chain) originates from a study of blood T cell repertoires in COVID-19. V lost 4 bases and J lost 2; bases outside the gene matches: 5. The length of the CDR3 is 16 residues. The germline V gene has CDR1 ENHRY and CDR2 SYGVKD. In the original analysis: For nucleated cells, counts were estimated from reference gene primer amplification. Measured with immunoSEQ multiplex PCR; TCRdb has only the in-frame clones, and not every one. V, J and clone size derive from that table, while D and trimming were established from the DNA sequence. The table records about 190,000 clones, under 90% of them present only once.

This receptor was taken from a human donor in a cohort sampled during active COVID-19. Specimen: peripheral blood. V and J are TRBV10-3 and TRBJ2-7; TRBD2 matches 13 bases. The CDR3 protein is CAISGTSGSSPYEQYF. Here the CDR3 DNA reads TGTGCCATCAGTGGGACTAGCGGGAGTTCCCCCTACGAGCAGTACTTC.